Listed here are 25 T cell receptor beta chains from one sample, sequenced in a study of blood T cell repertoires in COVID-19. Sequencing used immunoSEQ multiplex PCR; TCRdb keeps in-frame clones, though not all of them. The sample holds roughly 100,000 clones, 70% to 90% seen once. Sequenced input: peripheral blood. These receptors were collected from a man aged 45-65 years in a cohort sampled during active COVID-19.

CDR3 coding DNA: TGCGCCAGCAGTGAGTCCCCCGGGCAGGGAAAAAACATTCAGTACTTC. Translation: CASSESPGQGKNIQYF. The chain combines TRBV10-2 with TRBJ2-4; D possibly corresponds to TRBD1 (5 bases). Trimming took 0 bases from V and 4 from J, leaving 13 bases between them. Germline lookup yields CDR1 WSHSY and CDR2 SAAADI. The CDR3 has 16 residues.

The chain combines TRBV9 with TRBJ1-6; the match to TRBD1 covers 9 bases. The J segment lost 9 bases and the V segment lost 4 bases, leaving 8 bases of the junction unmatched. Germline V gives CDR1 SGDLS, CDR2 YYNGEE. The CDR3 runs 15 residues. The CDR3 bases are TGTGCCAGCAGCTCCCACAGGGGGCTCGGTTCACCCCTCCACTTT. Encoded protein: CASSSHRGLGSPLHF.

The gene calls are TRBV12-5 and TRBJ2-1; a possible D gene is TRBD1 (5 bases). CDR1 and CDR2 from the germline V gene are LGHNT and FRNRAP. The CDR3 has 13 residues. Trimming cost V 4 bases and J 6 bases, with 10 bases left between them. The CDR3 protein is CASGSLGANEQFF. In nucleotides, the CDR3 is TGTGCTAGTGGTTCGCTAGGGGCCAATGAGCAGTTCTTC.

The genes are TRBV19 and TRBJ1-2; D gene ambiguous. CDR3 length: 13 residues. Germline CDR1 and CDR2: LNHDA and SQIVND (reference sequence). Trimming pared 7 bases from V and 0 bases from J, leaving 9 bases between. CDR3 DNA sequence: TGTGCCAGTACCAGGCTCGCTAACTATGGCTACACCTTC. Translating gives CASTRLANYGYTF.

CDR3 in DNA: TGTGCCAGCAGCTTGGCCAGCGGCGGGGGCCTCACAGATACGCAGTATTTT. It translates to CASSLASGGGLTDTQYF. V is TRBV5-4 and J is TRBJ2-3; perhaps TRBD2 as D (7 bases). Germline V gives CDR1 SGHNT, CDR2 YYREEE (reference sequence). This CDR3 is built from 17 residues. Trimming took off 0 bases at V and 2 bases at J, with 16 bases between the two ends. The variable domain in full, with the rest retrieved from reference TRBV5-4 and TRBJ2-3, is ETGVTQSPTHLIKTRGQQVTLRCSSQSGHNTVSWYQQALGQGPQFIFQYYREEENGRGNFPPRFSGLQFPNYSSELNVNALELDDSALYLCASSLASGGGLTDTQYFGPGTRLTVL.

The rearrangement uses TRBV6-1 and TRBJ2-1, with TRBD2 matching over 8 bases. With V trimmed by 2 bases and J by 6 bases, 12 bases remained unmatched. CDR3 size: 17 residues. Germline V gives CDR1 MNHNS, CDR2 SASEGT. In DNA form, the CDR3 reads TGTGCCAGCAGTGAATTTGAGCGGGGGCACCGGTTCAATGAGCAGTTCTTC. Its protein is CASSEFERGHRFNEQFF.

This sequence joins TRBV11-2 and TRBJ1-4; 7 nucleotides match TRBD1. Germline V gives CDR1 SGHAT, CDR2 FQNNGV. The CDR3 totals 15 residues. V lost 2 bases to trimming and J lost 2 bases; unmatched junction nucleotides: 2. The CDR3 sequence: CASSLQGGTNEKLFF. As DNA, the CDR3 is TGTGCCAGCAGCTTACAGGGGGGTACTAATGAAAAACTGTTTTTT.

This clone was picked up a small number of times. The chain joins TRBV25-1 to TRBJ1-1; D gene uncertain. This CDR3 is 14 amino acids long. The ends were cut back, 4 bases at V and 0 bases at J, with 9 bases in the middle. Germline V lookup: CDR1 MGHDK, CDR2 SYGVNS. The CDR3 bases are TGTGCCAGCAGTGCGTCGGAGATGAACACTGAAGCTTTCTTT. This codes for CASSASEMNTEAFF.

This clone is a singleton in its sample. V gene TRBV5-4 combines with J gene TRBJ2-5; D is uncertain. There are 12 residues in the CDR3. Germline lookup yields CDR1 SGHNT and CDR2 YYREEE (reference sequence). The germline V and J ends were trimmed by 4 bases and 1 base, with 5 bases remaining between them. As DNA, the CDR3 is TGTGCCAGCAGCCGGTCCCAAGAGACCCAGTACTTC. Amino acid sequence: CASSRSQETQYF.

V gene TRBV3-1 (or the pseudogene TRBV3-2) combines with J gene TRBJ2-7, with TRBD1 as a possible D gene (6 bases). V was cut by 2 bases and J by 5 bases, with 10 bases left in between. Germline CDR1 reads LGHDT; CDR2 reads YNNKEL (reference sequence). CDR3 size: 13 residues. This CDR3 reads CASSQNTGNEQYF. The CDR3 nucleotides read TGTGCCAGCAGCCAAAATACAGGGAACGAGCAGTACTTC.

This clone came up once. The chain couples TRBV28 to TRBJ2-5; 7 bases agree with TRBD2. Germline CDR1 reads MDHEN; CDR2 reads SYDVKM. CDR3 length: 13 amino acids. The junction had 8 bases not matched to a gene; V was cut back by 8 bases and J by 5 bases. In DNA form, the CDR3 reads TGTGCCAGCCGGAGGGGAGGGGTTGAGACCCAGTACTTC. Its protein is CASRRGGVETQYF.

This clone was seen a single time. V gene TRBV4-2 combines with J gene TRBJ2-1, with D tentatively TRBD1 (5 bases). The V gene lost 4 bases and the J gene lost 5 bases, with 18 bases spanning the gap. The CDR3 is 16 residues long. Germline CDR1 and CDR2: LGHNA and YNFKEQ. The CDR3 spells CASSPRLAQGDNEQFF. The CDR3 region has the DNA TGTGCCAGCAGCCCGCGACTCGCGCAGGGTGACAATGAGCAGTTCTTC.

This chain joins TRBV19 and TRBJ2-5; 8 bases agree with TRBD1. The CDR3 loop spans 14 amino acids. V dropped 4 bases and J dropped 4; count of bases not matched to a gene: 5. The germline gives CDR1 LNHDA, CDR2 SQIVND (reference sequence). The CDR3 loop is CASSKNRGAETQYF. The CDR3 DNA sequence: TGTGCCAGTAGTAAAAACAGGGGGGCAGAGACCCAGTACTTC.

This clone was seen more than once but under ten times. The V call is TRBV7-9, the J call TRBJ2-7; possibly TRBD1 for D (5 bases). The CDR3 runs 13 residues. Trimming stripped 5 bases from V and 3 bases from J, with 11 bases between. Germline V gives CDR1 SEHNR, CDR2 FQNEAQ (reference sequence). CDR3 amino acids: CASSKGQFYEQYF. The CDR3 DNA follows: TGTGCCAGCAGCAAGGGGCAATTCTACGAGCAGTACTTC.

This rearrangement joins TRBV5-6 to TRBJ1-1, with D unclear. The CDR3 has 13 residues. Germline V gives CDR1 SGHDT, CDR2 YYEEEE. V was trimmed by 3 bases and J by 0 bases, leaving 6 bases between them. The CDR3 nucleotides are TGTGCCAGCAGCTCCCAGATGAACACTGAAGCTTTCTTT. Translated: CASSSQMNTEAFF. Together with reference TRBV5-6 and TRBJ1-1, the CDR3 gives the full variable domain: DAGVTQSPTHLIKTRGQQVTLRCSPKSGHDTVSWYQQALGQGPQFIFQYYEEEERQRGNFPDRFSGHQFPNYSSELNVNALLLGDSALYLCASSSQMNTEAFFGQGTRLTVV.

This rearrangement joins TRBV7-2 to TRBJ2-3; tentative D call: TRBD2 (5 bases). V was cut by 4 bases and J by 2 bases, with 13 bases left in between. The CDR3 contains 15 residues. Germline CDR1 and CDR2: SGHTA and FQGNSA. CDR3 coding DNA: TGTGCCAGCAGCTGGCGGGCAGACCTCACAGATACGCAGTATTTT. It codes for CASSWRADLTDTQYF. The full variable domain, in which reference TRBV7-2 and TRBJ2-3 provide the parts outside the CDR3, is GAGVSQSPSNKVTEKGKDVELRCDPISGHTALYWYRQSLGQGLEFLIYFQGNSAPDKSGLPSDRFSAERTGGSVSTLTIQRTQQEDSAVYLCASSWRADLTDTQYFGPGTRLTVL.

The chain couples TRBV11-1 to TRBJ2-7; D uncertain. In germline, CDR1 is SGHAT, CDR2 FQDESV (reference sequence). The CDR3 spans 11 residues. Deletions cut 5 bases from V and 4 bases from J, with 6 bases between. The CDR3 coding sequence is TGTGCCAGCAGCACTCTATACGAGCAGTACTTC. Its protein is CASSTLYEQYF.

The chain uses TRBV5-3 and TRBJ1-3; D is uncertain. TRBV5-3 carries the ORF label, with uncertain function. Trimming shortened V by 0 bases and J by 0 bases, and 13 bases separated the two germline ends. The CDR3 runs 17 residues. CDR3 sequence: CARSLGRTPSSGNTIYF. CDR3 coding DNA: TGTGCCAGAAGCTTGGGTAGGACTCCAAGCTCTGGAAACACCATATATTTT.

The chain combines TRBV15 with TRBJ2-3; D possibly corresponds to TRBD1 (5 bases). The V end was cut by 1 base, the J end by 4 bases, with 15 bases between. Germline V CDR1 and CDR2: LNHNV, YYDKDF (reference sequence). The CDR3 sequence is 16 residues long. CDR3 amino acids: CATSRGRVIEADTQYF. In DNA, the CDR3 is TGTGCCACCAGCAGAGGCAGGGTAATTGAGGCAGATACGCAGTATTTT.

The chain links TRBV7-9 to TRBJ2-6; 8 nucleotides line up with TRBD1. The length of the CDR3 is 17 residues. J was trimmed by 0 bases and V by 8 bases; bases with no gene match: 9. The V gene's germline CDR1 is SEHNR and CDR2 FQNEAQ (reference sequence). CDR3 in amino acids: CASDTRDRSSGANVLTF. In nucleotides, the CDR3 is TGTGCCAGCGATACCCGGGACAGGAGCTCTGGGGCCAACGTCCTGACTTTC. The complete variable domain, with remaining parts taken from reference TRBV7-9 and TRBJ2-6, reads DTGVSQNPRHKITKRGQNVTFRCDPISEHNRLYWYRQTLGQGPEFLTYFQNEAQLEKSRLLSDRFSAERPKGSFSTLEIQRTEQGDSAMYLCASDTRDRSSGANVLTFGAGSRLTVL.

The V call is TRBV10-3, the J call TRBJ2-5, with TRBD2 matching over 8 bases. The ends lost 5 bases at V and 2 bases at J; junction bases unmatched: 13. The CDR3 sequence is 17 residues long. CDR1 is ENHRY, CDR2 SYGVKD, per germline. The CDR3, as DNA: TGTGCCATCAGTAGAAACTTCGGGGGGGCCGGACAAGAGACCCAGTACTTC. Its translation: CAISRNFGGAGQETQYF.

Written as DNA, the CDR3 is TGCGCCAGCAGACTGACAGGGGGAGGCTACACCTTC. It encodes CASRLTGGGYTF. The V gene is TRBV10-1, the J gene TRBJ1-2, with 9 bases lining up with TRBD1. The V gene's germline CDR1 is WNHNN and CDR2 SYGVQD (reference sequence). J was trimmed by 8 bases and V by 6 bases; bases with no gene match: 4. CDR3 length: 12 residues.

The chain couples TRBV4-1 to TRBJ1-6, with D possibly TRBD1 on 6 matching bases. The CDR3 length is 16 residues. Germline-derived CDR1 and CDR2 are MGHRA and YSYEKL. Trimming left V 4 bases short and J 3 bases short, with 13 bases between. The CDR3: CASSRGEGVYNSPLHF. The CDR3 nucleotides are TGCGCCAGCAGCCGCGGAGAGGGGGTCTATAATTCACCCCTCCACTTT.

A single count supports this clone. V and J are TRBV3-1 (or the pseudogene TRBV3-2) and TRBJ1-6; D is uncertain. CDR3 length: 15 amino acids. V lost 0 bases and J 14 bases, leaving 17 bases between the germline ends. Germline-derived CDR1 and CDR2 are LGHDT and YNNKEL (reference sequence). The CDR3: CASSQDSGPRVTLHF. CDR3 DNA: TGTGCCAGCAGCCAAGATTCAGGCCCGAGAGTCACCCTCCACTTT.

The table lists this clone with a few counts. V and J are TRBV7-9 and TRBJ2-5, with TRBD1 matching over 7 bases. V shed 5 bases and J 4 bases; nucleotides not matched to a gene: 7. Germline-derived CDR1 and CDR2 are SEHNR and FQNEAQ (reference sequence). The CDR3 runs 14 residues. As DNA, the CDR3 is TGTGCCAGCAGCGGAGACAGGGTTAGAGAGACCCAGTACTTC. Its translation is CASSGDRVRETQYF.